Below, one T cell receptor beta chain is given with its context. As yet, its antigen is unknown. This specimen belongs to a study of cytomegalovirus exposure and HLA in healthy donors. Overall study context: Early released data comprised about 85 million unique TCRs from HLA-typed donors.

V lost 7 bases to trimming and J lost 5 bases, with 23 bases between them. There are 16 residues in the CDR3. The germline V gene encodes CDR1 SGHAT and CDR2 FQNNGV. The PCR used 60 Vbeta and 13 Jbeta primers. Here immunoSEQ multiplex PCR was the method, and the copy in TCRdb shows in-frame clones only, minus some. The repertoire consists of some 80,000 clones, with more than 60% occurring once and the leading ten covering around 1.5%. Study-wide findings and caveats: The later analysis indicated that the majority of CMV-associated TCR beta chains appeared HLA-restricted.

The gene calls are TRBV11-2 and TRBJ2-5; D is undetermined. The sequence came from a man between 35 and 55 years old in good health and CMV-seronegative. Sequencing used PBMCs. For the CDR3, the DNA is TGTGCCAGCAAGCTTGAGTGGCAGCTTGAGGAGGAGACCCAGTACTTC. Residues: CASKLEWQLEEETQYF.